One T cell receptor beta chain is described in this entry. The data were taken from a study of shared clonotypes between healthy human individuals. Background on the study: For every donor, three CD4 naive, three CD4 memory, two CD8 naive and one CD8 memory plates were used.

Deep-level assay runs were performed. Libraries were prepared by immunoSEQ multiplex PCR; TCRdb keeps only in-frame clonotypes and omits some of them. The sample has more than 2,000,000 clones, roughly 92% seen once; the top ten hold 0.11% to 0.15%. Researchers partitioned CD4+ cells into CD45RA+ naive and CD45RA-negative memory subsets. The clonotype comes from a man between 18 and 35 years old in good health. Sequencing used naive CD4+ T cells sorted from blood. Subset meaning: CD45RA+ positively selected.

The CDR3 coding sequence is TGTGCCTGGAGTGGTGGCAGGGGGCTAGGAAACACCATATATTTT. Translated: CAWSGGRGLGNTIYF. The rearrangement uses TRBV30 and TRBJ1-3, with TRBD1 identical over 8 bases. Germline-derived CDR1 and CDR2 are GTSNPN and SVGIG (reference sequence). The CDR3 sequence is 15 residues long. Losses at the gene ends were 1 base for V and 4 bases for J; bases not matched to a gene: 6.